This TCR beta chain was sequenced in a study of spatial heterogeneity in lung cancer. Overall study results and limits: One measure, the expanded intratumoral alpha and beta TCR count, tracked tumor mutation counts. It was estimated that coverage of tumor T cells reached roughly 7% for alpha chains and around 14% for beta chains.

The germline V gene encodes CDR1 DFQATT and CDR2 SNEGSKA (reference sequence). This CDR3 has 14 residues. V was clipped by 0 bases and J by 4 bases, with 10 bases between them. By frequency in the sample, this clonotype is medium-sized (0.01 to 0.1%). Its antigen remains unknown. MiXCR, run by TCRdb on the 5' RACE reads, gives a single entry per CDR3 protein. In the table there are several thousand distinct CDR3 sequences, 12% of which are singletons. Time point of the sample: sample taken at primary tumor resection. The donors comprised approximately 72 untreated early-stage non-small cell lung cancer patients. Unsorted tumor, nontumor lung tissue or cryopreserved PBMC supplied the whole RNA.

The gene calls are TRBV20-1 and TRBJ2-1; possible D gene TRBD1, 5 bases. The TCR comes from a male donor with early-stage non-small cell lung cancer. The input for sequencing was lung tumor tissue, taken at surgery. In DNA form, the CDR3 reads TGCAGTGCTAGAGACAGGGTTTCGTACAATGAGCAGTTCTTC. It codes for CSARDRVSYNEQFF.